This T cell receptor (beta chain) was captured by sequencing in a study of somatic mutations in cytotoxic T cells in rheumatoid arthritis. Worth noting for this clone: Its target is unknown.

Data came from immunoSEQ multiplex PCR; TCRdb stores just in-frame clones and leaves some out. This sample carries 8,500 to 13,000 clones, 65% to 80% of them seen once, and the ten largest clones take more than 35%. Trimming removed 9 bases from V and 4 bases from J; junction bases left unmatched: 15. CDR3 size: 17 residues. Germline V lookup: CDR1 SGHTS, CDR2 YDEGEE. General observations from the study: Neither rheumatoid arthritis patients nor age-matched healthy controls had significantly different CD8+ T-cell clonality from the other group. Rheumatoid arthritis patients, but not healthy controls, exhibited increasing CD8+ clonality with age.

This rearrangement joins TRBV5-8 to TRBJ2-1; 11 bases agree with TRBD2. This receptor was obtained from an adult with rheumatoid arthritis. The specimen was CD8+ T cells sorted from blood. The CDR3 sequence is CATKIKLAGETYNEQFF. The CDR3 bases are TGTGCCACCAAAATAAAACTAGCGGGGGAAACGTACAATGAGCAGTTCTTC. Full variable domain (rest looked up from reference TRBV5-8 and TRBJ2-1): EAGVTQSPTHLIKTRGQQATLRCSPISGHTSVYWYQQALGLGLQFLLWYDEGEERNRGNFPPRFSGRQFPNYSSELNVNALELEDSALYLCATKIKLAGETYNEQFFGPGTRLTVL.